These 10 T cell receptor beta chains share one sample of origin, sequenced in a study of blood T cells in healthy people across ages. Together with a sample-barcoded 5' primer, a J-beta primer mix was included in a second PCR lasting about 7 to 11 cycles. Each CDR3 protein is one row after TCRdb ran MiXCR on the 5' RACE reads. The repertoire holds about 1.1 million distinct CDR3 sequences, with 35% to 40% as singletons. Sample: blood. The source is a man between 18 and 35 years old in good health.

The V and J genes are TRBV28 and TRBJ1-1; D is unclear. The CDR3 loop spans 11 amino acids. Germline V CDR1 and CDR2: MDHEN, SYDVKM. Trimming took off 7 bases at V and 6 bases at J, with 9 bases between the two ends. The CDR3 reads CASTLSSEAFF. The DNA for the CDR3 is TGTGCCAGCACGCTGAGCTCTGAAGCTTTCTTT.

This clonotype was observed a few times. The rearrangement links TRBV5-5 to TRBJ1-5; no definite D call. V was pared by 0 bases and J by 0 bases, with 16 bases between. Germline V gene sequence: CDR1 SGHKS, CDR2 YYEKEE (reference sequence). The CDR3 extends over 18 amino acids. The CDR3, as DNA: TGTGCCAGCAGCTTGGGGAGGTTAGGTCAGTATAGCAATCAGCCCCAGCATTTT. This encodes CASSLGRLGQYSNQPQHF. Complete variable domain (other parts from reference TRBV5-5 and TRBJ1-5): DAGVTQSPTHLIKTRGQQVTLRCSPISGHKSVSWYQQVLGQGPQFIFQYYEKEERGRGNFPDRFSARQFPNYSSELNVNALLLGDSALYLCASSLGRLGQYSNQPQHFGDGTRLSIL.

This clonotype was observed a few times. V gene TRBV20-1 combines with J gene TRBJ2-3; a possible D gene is TRBD2 (5 bases). CDR3 size: 13 residues. The germline V gene has CDR1 DFQATT and CDR2 SNEGSKA (reference sequence). The ends were cut back, 3 bases at V and 3 bases at J, with 10 bases in the middle. The CDR3 DNA sequence: TGCAGTGCTAGTTCCCCGGGAACAGATACGCAGTATTTT. Translation gives CSASSPGTDTQYF.

V usage is TRBV10-3 and J usage is TRBJ2-1; a weak D match, TRBD1 (6 bases). The CDR3 loop spans 14 amino acids. The germline V gene encodes CDR1 ENHRY and CDR2 SYGVKD. V lost 4 bases and J 9 bases, leaving 16 bases between the germline ends. CDR3 nucleotide sequence: TGTGCCATCAGTGTGTTGTCAGGGGCTATTGAGCAGTTCTTC. Residues: CAISVLSGAIEQFF.

The chain joins TRBV4-3 to TRBJ2-3; the D is unclear. Deletions cut 4 bases from V and 3 bases from J, with 11 bases between. The CDR3 is 14 residues long. Looked up from germline, CDR1 is LGHNA and CDR2 is YSLEER. CDR3 residues: CASSRSVRTDTQYF. The CDR3 DNA reads TGCGCCAGCAGCCGAAGTGTGAGAACAGATACGCAGTATTTT.

This clonotype was counted only a few times. The rearrangement uses TRBV11-3 and TRBJ2-1; TRBD2 matches at 7 bases. From germline, CDR1 is SGHNT and CDR2 YENEEA. The CDR3 totals 14 residues. Unmatched junction bases numbered 10, after V lost 5 bases and J lost 9 bases. Here the CDR3 reads CASSNRPTSAEQFF. As DNA, the CDR3 is TGTGCCAGCAGCAACCGTCCCACTAGCGCTGAGCAGTTCTTC.

This clonotype was observed many times. The chain carries TRBV20-1 and TRBJ2-3, with 9 bases aligning to TRBD1. Germline values: CDR1 DFQATT, CDR2 SNEGSKA (reference sequence). CDR3 size: 15 residues. Trimming at V came to 5 bases and at J to 3 bases, leaving 9 bases not matched to a gene. This CDR3 is CSAHLTGTGTDTQYF. CDR3 nucleotides: TGCAGTGCTCACCTGACCGGGACAGGGACAGATACGCAGTATTTT.

There are a few counts of this clonotype. V gene TRBV20-1 combines with J gene TRBJ2-2; D possibly matches TRBD1 or TRBD2 (5 bases each). The CDR3 has 15 amino acids. Germline CDR1 and CDR2: DFQATT and SNEGSKA (reference sequence). The ends were cut back, 2 bases at V and 5 bases at J, with 15 bases in the middle. CDR3 nucleotides: TGCAGTGCTAGATCTCCGGGACGGATAACCGGGGAGCTGTTTTTT. Protein sequence: CSARSPGRITGELFF.

The chain couples TRBV27 to TRBJ2-1; 7 bases are shared with TRBD1. CDR1 and CDR2 (germline): MNHEY, SMNVEV (reference sequence). This CDR3 contains 17 residues. The J segment lost 4 bases and the V segment lost 5 bases, leaving 14 bases of the junction unmatched. The CDR3 reads CASSPFPRQGPYNEQFF. In DNA, the CDR3 is TGTGCCAGCAGTCCATTCCCCCGACAGGGACCTTACAATGAGCAGTTCTTC.

A single count supports this clonotype. This chain links TRBV28 with TRBJ2-2; possibly TRBD2 for D (6 bases). The CDR3 extends over 15 amino acids. V gave up 7 bases and J gave up 3 bases, with 15 bases separating them. Germline values: CDR1 MDHEN, CDR2 SYDVKM. CDR3 loop: CASKTGTRDTGELFF. CDR3 DNA: TGTGCCAGCAAAACCGGGACTCGAGACACCGGGGAGCTGTTTTTT.